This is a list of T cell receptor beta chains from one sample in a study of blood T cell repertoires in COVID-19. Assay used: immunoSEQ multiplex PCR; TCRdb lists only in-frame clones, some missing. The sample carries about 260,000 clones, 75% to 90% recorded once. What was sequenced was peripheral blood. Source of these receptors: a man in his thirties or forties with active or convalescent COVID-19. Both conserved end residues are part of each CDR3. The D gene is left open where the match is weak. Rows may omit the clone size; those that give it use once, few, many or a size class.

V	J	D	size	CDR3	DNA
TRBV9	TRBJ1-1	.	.	CASREVGKTEAFF	TGTGCCAGCAGGGAGGTTGGGAAAACTGAAGCTTTCTTT
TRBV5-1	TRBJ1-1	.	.	CASSPTPGHQNTEAFF	TGCGCCAGCAGCCCAACTCCGGGACACCAGAACACTGAAGCTTTCTTT
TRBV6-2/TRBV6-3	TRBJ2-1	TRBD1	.	CASSYMGQGYGEQFF	TGTGCCAGCAGTTACATGGGACAGGGGTACGGTGAGCAGTTCTTC
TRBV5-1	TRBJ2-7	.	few	CASSLEQDRGQYF	TGCGCCAGCAGCTTGGAACAGGATAGGGGGCAGTACTTC
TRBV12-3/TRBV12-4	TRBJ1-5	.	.	CASRGLSQPQHF	TGTGCCAGCAGGGGACTCTCTCAGCCCCAGCATTTT
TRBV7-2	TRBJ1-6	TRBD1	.	CASSLGQGPIPLHF	TGTGCCAGCAGCTTAGGACAGGGTCCCATCCCCCTCCACTTT
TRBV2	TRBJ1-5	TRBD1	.	CASSAGQVSNQPQHF	TGTGCCAGCAGTGCGGGACAGGTCAGCAATCAGCCCCAGCATTTT
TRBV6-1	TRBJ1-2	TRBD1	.	CASSEGTGEPSGYTF	TGTGCCAGCAGTGAAGGGACAGGGGAACCCTCTGGCTACACCTTC
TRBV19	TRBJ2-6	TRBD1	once	CASSRGSGANVLTF	TGTGCCAGTAGCAGGGGGTCTGGGGCCAACGTCCTGACTTTC
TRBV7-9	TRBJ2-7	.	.	CASSLIESTYEQYF	TGTGCCAGCAGCTTAATAGAGTCAACCTACGAGCAGTACTTC
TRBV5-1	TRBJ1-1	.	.	CASRSTGSNTEAFF	TGCGCCAGCAGGAGTACGGGGAGTAACACTGAAGCTTTCTTT
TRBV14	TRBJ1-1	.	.	CASSLGIEAFF	TGTGCCAGCAGCCTCGGGATTGAAGCTTTCTTT
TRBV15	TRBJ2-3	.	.	CATSTPSVRSTDTQYF	TGTGCCACCAGCACCCCTTCGGTCCGTAGCACAGATACGCAGTATTTT
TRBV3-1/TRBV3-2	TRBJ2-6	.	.	CASSKQGGGVPGANVLTF	TGTGCCAGCAGCAAACAGGGTGGGGGCGTTCCTGGGGCCAACGTCCTGACTTTC
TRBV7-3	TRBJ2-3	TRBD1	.	CASSFFTGGSDTQYF	TGTGCCAGCAGCTTCTTCACAGGGGGCTCGGATACGCAGTATTTT
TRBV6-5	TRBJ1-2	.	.	CASTWGERSGYTF	TGTGCCAGCACCTGGGGGGAACGTAGTGGCTACACCTTC
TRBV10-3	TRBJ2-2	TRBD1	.	CAIQGQPKNTGELFF	TGTGCCATCCAGGGACAGCCCAAGAACACCGGGGAGCTGTTTTTT
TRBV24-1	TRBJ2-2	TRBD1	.	CATSDDRGLTGELFF	TGTGCCACCAGTGATGACAGGGGGCTCACCGGGGAGCTGTTTTTT
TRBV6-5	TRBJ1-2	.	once	CASLVEAHYGYTF	TGTGCCAGTTTGGTCGAAGCCCACTATGGCTACACCTTC
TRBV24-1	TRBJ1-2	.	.	CATSDSLSGGYTF	TGTGCCACCAGTGATTCCCTTTCAGGGGGCTACACCTTC
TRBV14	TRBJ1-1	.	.	CASSHTGKTEAFF	TGTGCCAGCAGCCACACAGGGAAAACTGAAGCTTTCTTT
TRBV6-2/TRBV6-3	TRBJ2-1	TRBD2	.	CASSYSPVVAGDANEQFF	TGTGCCAGCAGTTACTCCCCCGTTGTAGCGGGGGATGCCAATGAGCAGTTCTTC
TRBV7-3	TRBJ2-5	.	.	CASSPSGSSQETQYF	TGTGCCAGCAGTCCGTCGGGATCTTCCCAGGAGACCCAGTACTTC
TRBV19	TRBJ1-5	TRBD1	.	CASRRRGQANQPQHF	TGTGCCAGTAGGCGAAGGGGACAGGCCAATCAGCCCCAGCATTTT
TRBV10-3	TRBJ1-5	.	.	CAISEGGVSNQPQHF	TGTGCCATCAGTGAGGGAGGGGTGAGCAATCAGCCCCAGCATTTT
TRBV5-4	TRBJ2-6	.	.	CASSLANLRVSGANVLTF	TGTGCCAGCAGCTTGGCCAATTTGCGAGTCTCTGGGGCCAACGTCCTGACTTTC
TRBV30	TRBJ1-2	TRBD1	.	CAWSTSGGGVGYTF	TGTGCCTGGAGTACCTCAGGGGGTGGGGTTGGCTACACCTTC
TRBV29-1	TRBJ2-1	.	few	CSVEEPRHNEQFF	TGCAGCGTTGAAGAACCGCGCCACAATGAGCAGTTCTTC
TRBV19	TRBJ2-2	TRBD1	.	CASQSRERGRTGELFF	TGTGCCAGTCAAAGTAGGGAGAGGGGGCGAACCGGGGAGCTGTTTTTT
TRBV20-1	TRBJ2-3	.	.	CSARGGSGQYF	TGCAGTGCTAGAGGAGGTTCGGGACAGTATTTT
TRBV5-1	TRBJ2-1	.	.	CASSPTGQSNNEQFF	TGCGCCAGCAGCCCGACCGGACAGTCGAACAATGAGCAGTTCTTC
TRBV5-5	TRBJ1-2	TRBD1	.	CASSSTWDRGTYGYGYTF	TGTGCCAGCAGCTCGACGTGGGACAGGGGGACGTATGGCTATGGCTACACCTTC
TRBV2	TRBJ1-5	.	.	CASKVTDSNQPQHF	TGTGCCAGCAAGGTCACAGATAGCAATCAGCCCCAGCATTTT
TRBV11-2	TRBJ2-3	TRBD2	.	CASSLTSGGSDTQYF	TGTGCCAGCAGCTTGACTAGCGGGGGTTCAGATACGCAGTATTTT
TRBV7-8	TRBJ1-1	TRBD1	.	CASSLGTGTVSTEAFF	TGTGCCAGCAGCTTAGGCACCGGGACAGTCTCTACTGAAGCTTTCTTT
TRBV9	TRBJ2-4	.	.	CASSDPVVSKAKNIQYF	TGTGCCAGCAGCGACCCGGTCGTGAGTAAGGCCAAAAACATTCAGTACTTC
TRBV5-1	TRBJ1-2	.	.	CASSLSQGANYGYTF	TGCGCCAGCAGCTTGTCACAGGGTGCTAACTATGGCTACACCTTC
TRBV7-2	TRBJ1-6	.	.	CASSLVGQGATLHF	TGTGCCAGCAGCTTAGTAGGTCAGGGTGCAACCCTCCACTTT
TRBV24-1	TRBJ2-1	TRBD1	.	CATSDNPGQGYNEQFF	TGTGCCACCAGTGACAACCCGGGACAGGGTTACAATGAGCAGTTCTTC
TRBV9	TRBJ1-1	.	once	CASSARGDSTEAFF	TGTGCCAGCAGCGCCCGAGGTGATAGCACTGAAGCTTTCTTT
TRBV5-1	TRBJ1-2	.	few	CASAKTQGNYGYTF	TGCGCCAGCGCCAAGACCCAGGGAAACTATGGCTACACCTTC
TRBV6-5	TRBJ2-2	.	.	CASRRTGRNTGELFF	TGTGCCAGCAGGAGGACGGGGAGAAACACCGGGGAGCTGTTTTTT
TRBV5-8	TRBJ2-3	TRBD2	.	CASSFKRGGLDTQYF	TGTGCCAGCAGCTTCAAACGGGGGGGCTTAGATACGCAGTATTTT
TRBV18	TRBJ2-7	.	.	CASSPPTGIYEQYF	TGTGCCAGCTCACCACCTACAGGAATCTACGAGCAGTACTTC
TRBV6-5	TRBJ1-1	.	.	CASSLGASNTEAFF	TGTGCCAGCAGCCTGGGGGCATCGAACACTGAAGCTTTCTTT
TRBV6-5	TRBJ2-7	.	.	CASSSLTGYEQYF	TGTGCCAGCAGTTCCCTGACTGGCTACGAGCAGTACTTC